The clone carrying this T cell receptor (beta chain) was counted ten times or more. Its antigen is currently unknown. The record originates from a study of CD8 T cells in ankylosing spondylitis. Trimming removed 5 bases from V and 9 bases from J; junction bases left unmatched: 6. The CDR3 spans 13 residues. The germline CDR1 and CDR2 sequences are SQVTM and ANQGSEA. The authors made TCR beta libraries by quantitative 5'-RACE with molecular barcodes. TCRdb redid the calling of the 5' RACE reads with MiXCR, one entry per CDR3 protein. The data contain nearly 350,000 distinct CDR3 sequences, roughly 15% of them singletons. General study findings and limits: It appeared that ankylosing spondylitis blood was characterized by a TCR beta motif of fewer than 10 highly homologous variants. Some motif variants were previously reported in reactive arthritis synovial fluid and blood.

The TCR originated in a male donor with ankylosing spondylitis or in good health (not recorded which). The source material was blood, either unsorted or a sorted T cell fraction (not recorded which). This chain connects TRBV29-1 to TRBJ2-1; TRBD1 aligns across 11 bases. The CDR3 here is CSVRGQGAGEQFF. The CDR3 region has the DNA TGCAGCGTTAGAGGACAGGGGGCGGGTGAGCAGTTCTTC.